Following are 8 T cell receptor beta chains from one sample sequenced in a study of blood T cell repertoires in COVID-19. The protocol was immunoSEQ multiplex PCR, while the TCRdb copy is restricted to in-frame clones and leaves out a portion. The table lists more than 200,000 clones, 88% of them singletons. Sequenced input: peripheral blood. Receptors were obtained from a human donor in a cohort sampled during active COVID-19.

The rearrangement links TRBV19 to TRBJ1-5; TRBD1 agrees at 8 bases. V was clipped by 3 bases and J by 3 bases; unmatched bases: 4. Germline CDR1 reads LNHDA; CDR2 reads SQIVND (reference sequence). CDR3 length: 15 residues. CDR3 loop: CASSIGQGANQPQHF. As DNA, the CDR3 is TGTGCCAGTAGTATTGGGCAGGGGGCCAATCAGCCCCAGCATTTT.

CDR3 region: CAWKQVHEQYF. In DNA form, the CDR3 reads TGTGCCTGGAAACAGGTCCACGAGCAGTACTTC. This chain uses TRBV30 with TRBJ2-7; TRBD1 might be the D (5 bases). The CDR3 runs 11 residues. Deletions cut 4 bases from V and 5 bases from J, with 9 bases between. Looked up from germline, CDR1 is GTSNPN and CDR2 is SVGIG (reference sequence).

V gene TRBV29-1 combines with J gene TRBJ1-1; TRBD1 aligns across 8 bases. Germline CDR1 and CDR2: SQVTM and ANQGSEA. After removal of 2 bases from V and 4 bases from J, the junction contained 9 bases not matched to a gene. The CDR3 loop spans 15 amino acids. The CDR3 nucleotides read TGCAGCGTTGAAAACTGGACAGGGAGGGTCACTGAAGCTTTCTTT. This sequence encodes CSVENWTGRVTEAFF.

The chain uses TRBV5-8 and TRBJ2-5, with D possibly TRBD1 on 6 matching bases. The CDR3 has 17 residues. Deletions cut 0 bases from V and 1 base from J, with 16 bases between. Per the germline V gene, CDR1 is SGHTS and CDR2 is YDEGEE. The CDR3 reads CASSLGTRGSVQETQYF. The CDR3 DNA follows: TGTGCCAGCAGCTTGGGGACAAGGGGGTCGGTCCAAGAGACCCAGTACTTC. Full variable domain (remainder filled in from reference TRBV5-8 and TRBJ2-5): EAGVTQSPTHLIKTRGQQATLRCSPISGHTSVYWYQQALGLGLQFLLWYDEGEERNRGNFPPRFSGRQFPNYSSELNVNALELEDSALYLCASSLGTRGSVQETQYFGPGTRLLVL.

This clone was observed a handful of times. V and J are TRBV9 and TRBJ1-1, with D maybe TRBD1 (5 bases). Germline CDR1 and CDR2: SGDLS and YYNGEE. Trimming cost V 4 bases and J 4 bases, with 11 bases left between them. The CDR3 runs to 13 residues. The CDR3 sequence: CASSSQVGTEAFF. CDR3 sequence (DNA): TGTGCCAGCAGCTCACAGGTGGGCACTGAAGCTTTCTTT.

This clone was picked up a small number of times. The chain is built from TRBV4-3 and TRBJ2-3; unclear D gene. Germline V gene data show CDR1 as LGHNA and CDR2 as YSLEER. The CDR3 has 15 residues. V lost 2 bases and J lost 0, with 9 bases in between. CDR3 amino acids: CASSQSHGSTDTQYF. In nucleotides, the CDR3 is TGCGCCAGCAGCCAATCTCACGGGAGCACAGATACGCAGTATTTT.

The chain has TRBV5-1 and TRBJ1-2, with 10 positions matching TRBD1. The V gene's germline CDR1 is SGHRS and CDR2 YFSETQ. Losses at the gene ends were 7 bases for V and 8 bases for J; bases not matched to a gene: 8. CDR3 length: 13 residues. This chain's CDR3 is CASSPGQGSGYTF. The CDR3 DNA reads as TGCGCCAGCTCTCCGGGACAGGGGTCGGGCTACACCTTC.

The V and J genes are TRBV7-2 and TRBJ1-3, with D possibly TRBD1 on 6 matching bases. The CDR3 totals 20 residues. Trimming left V 0 bases short and J 5 bases short, with 26 bases between. Germline V gene data show CDR1 as SGHTA and CDR2 as FQGNSA. For the CDR3, the DNA is TGTGCCAGCAGCTTAGCTCTTGGGACGGCACCACAGGGACCCAGAAACACCATATATTTT. It yields the protein CASSLALGTAPQGPRNTIYF. Filled out from reference TRBV7-2 and TRBJ1-3, the complete variable domain reads GAGVSQSPSNKVTEKGKDVELRCDPISGHTALYWYRQSLGQGLEFLIYFQGNSAPDKSGLPSDRFSAERTGGSVSTLTIQRTQQEDSAVYLCASSLALGTAPQGPRNTIYFGEGSWLTVV.